These 5 T cell receptor beta chains were sequenced from one sample in a study of T cell repertoires in cytomegalovirus infection. MiXCR, applied by TCRdb to the reads, yields one record per CDR3 protein. The data show about 150,000 distinct CDR3 sequences, 23% seen once. The sequenced sample consisted of PBMCs. Receptors originate from a human donor in good health (CMV status not recorded). Some clones in this sample may be carry-over from other donors' samples.

The chain is built from TRBV3-1 and TRBJ2-5; the D gene is possibly TRBD2 (5 bases). Germline CDR1 and CDR2: LGHDT and YNNKEL (reference sequence). Trimming removed 0 bases at V and 5 bases at J, with 13 bases between. The CDR3 is made up of 15 amino acids. DNA for the CDR3: TGTGCCAGCAGCCAAGATACCCTAGCTGGGGAGACCCAGTACTTC. This translates into CASSQDTLAGETQYF.

This clonotype turned up a few times. CDR3 nucleotides: TGTGCCAGCAGCTTGGGATCCGGGGCCGGGAACACTGAAGCTTTCTTT. This gives the protein CASSLGSGAGNTEAFF. The rearrangement joins TRBV5-4 to TRBJ1-1; a weak D match, TRBD1 (5 bases). Trimming left V 0 bases short and J 1 base short, with 13 bases between. The CDR3 has 16 residues. Germline V CDR1 and CDR2: SGHNT, YYREEE (reference sequence).

The chain combines TRBV5-1 with TRBJ2-2; D tentatively fits TRBD1 or TRBD2 (5 bases each). Between the trimmed V and J ends, which lost 6 bases and 4 bases, there was a span of 10 bases. Germline V gene sequence: CDR1 SGHRS, CDR2 YFSETQ. The CDR3 is 13 residues long. The CDR3 loop is CASKPGPTGELFF. CDR3 coding DNA: TGCGCCAGCAAACCGGGACCCACCGGGGAGCTGTTTTTT.

This clonotype was seen many times. Germline is not matched at one junction end, which may reflect a read error. The gene calls are TRBV7-7 and TRBJ2-5, with 10 bases aligning to TRBD2. This CDR3 has 14 residues. Germline lookup yields CDR1 SSHAT and CDR2 FNYEAQ (reference sequence). CDR3 sequence: CASSLASGSETQYF. CDR3 bases: TGTGCTAGCAGCTTGGCTAGCGGGAGTGAGACCCAGTACTTC.

In its sample, this clonotype was seen a few times. This chain joins TRBV27 and TRBJ1-5; 7 bases map to TRBD1. Germline CDR1 and CDR2: MNHEY and SMNVEV (reference sequence). J lost 5 bases, V lost 5 bases, and 6 bases had no gene match. The CDR3 has 14 amino acids. The CDR3 region has the DNA TGTGCCAGCAGTGTCCGACAGGGAGATCAGCCCCAGCATTTT. As protein: CASSVRQGDQPQHF.